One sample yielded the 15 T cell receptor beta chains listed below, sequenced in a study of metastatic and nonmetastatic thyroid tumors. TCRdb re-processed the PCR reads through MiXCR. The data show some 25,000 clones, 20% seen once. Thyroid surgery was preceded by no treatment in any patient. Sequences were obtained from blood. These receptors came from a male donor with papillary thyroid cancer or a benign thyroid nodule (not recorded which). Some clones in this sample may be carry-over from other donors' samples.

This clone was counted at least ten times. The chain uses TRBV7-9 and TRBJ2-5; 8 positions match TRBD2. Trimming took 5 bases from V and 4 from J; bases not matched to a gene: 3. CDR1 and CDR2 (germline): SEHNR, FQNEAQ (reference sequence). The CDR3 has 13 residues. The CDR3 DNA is TGTGCCAGCAGCCGGGGGGGAGGAGAGACCCAGTACTTC. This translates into CASSRGGGETQYF.

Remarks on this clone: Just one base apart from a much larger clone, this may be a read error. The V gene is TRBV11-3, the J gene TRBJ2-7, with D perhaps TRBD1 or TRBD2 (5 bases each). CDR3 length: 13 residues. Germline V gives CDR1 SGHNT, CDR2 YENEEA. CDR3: CTSSMGPSRQQYF. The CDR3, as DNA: TGTACCAGCAGCATGGGACCCTCGAGGCAGCAGTACTTC.

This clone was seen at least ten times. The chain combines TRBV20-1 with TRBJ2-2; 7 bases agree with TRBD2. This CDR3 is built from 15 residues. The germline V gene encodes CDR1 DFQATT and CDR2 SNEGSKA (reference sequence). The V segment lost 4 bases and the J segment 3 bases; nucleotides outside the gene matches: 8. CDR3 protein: CSAKDTAGDTGELFF. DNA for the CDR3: TGCAGTGCTAAGGACACTGCGGGGGACACCGGGGAGCTGTTTTTT.

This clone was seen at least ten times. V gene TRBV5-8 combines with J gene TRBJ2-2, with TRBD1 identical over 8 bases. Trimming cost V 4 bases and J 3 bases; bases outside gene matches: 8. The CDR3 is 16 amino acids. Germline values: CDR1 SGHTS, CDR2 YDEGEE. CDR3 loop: CASSVGQGFDTGELFF. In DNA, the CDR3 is TGTGCCAGCAGCGTCGGACAGGGTTTTGACACCGGGGAGCTGTTTTTT.

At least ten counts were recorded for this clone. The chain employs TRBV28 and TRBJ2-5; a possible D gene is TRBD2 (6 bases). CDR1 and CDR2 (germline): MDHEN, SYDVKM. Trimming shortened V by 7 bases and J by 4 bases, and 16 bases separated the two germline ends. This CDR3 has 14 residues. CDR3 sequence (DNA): TGTGCCAGCACCATCGTGGGGGGTATAGAGACCCAGTACTTC. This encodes CASTIVGGIETQYF.

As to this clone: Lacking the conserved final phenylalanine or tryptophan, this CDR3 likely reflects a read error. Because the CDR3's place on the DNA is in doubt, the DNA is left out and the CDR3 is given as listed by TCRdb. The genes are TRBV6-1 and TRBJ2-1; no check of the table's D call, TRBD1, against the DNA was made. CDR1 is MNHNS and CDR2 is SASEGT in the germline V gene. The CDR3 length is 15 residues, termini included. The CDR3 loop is CASRRWTGGFNEQVY.

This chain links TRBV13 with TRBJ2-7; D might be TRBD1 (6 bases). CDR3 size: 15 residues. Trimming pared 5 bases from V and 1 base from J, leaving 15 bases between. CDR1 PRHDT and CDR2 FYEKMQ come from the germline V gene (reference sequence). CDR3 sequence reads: CASSGSRRGSYEQYF. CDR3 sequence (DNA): TGTGCCAGCAGCGGAAGCCGAAGGGGGTCCTACGAGCAGTACTTC.

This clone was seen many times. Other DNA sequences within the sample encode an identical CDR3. The DNA of the CDR3 is TGTGCCAGCAGCTTAAGGACAGGGCTGGCCGGGGAGCTGTTTTTT. Protein: CASSLRTGLAGELFF. The rearrangement links TRBV7-9 to TRBJ2-2; TRBD1 matches at 8 bases. Germline-derived CDR1 and CDR2 are SEHNR and FQNEAQ (reference sequence). V lost 2 bases to trimming and J lost 6 bases; unmatched junction nucleotides: 5. There are 15 residues in the CDR3.

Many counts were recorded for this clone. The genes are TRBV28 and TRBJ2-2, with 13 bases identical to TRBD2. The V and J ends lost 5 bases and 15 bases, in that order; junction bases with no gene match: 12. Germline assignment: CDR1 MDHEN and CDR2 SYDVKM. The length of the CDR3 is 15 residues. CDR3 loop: CASSARGLAGISLFF. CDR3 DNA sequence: TGTGCCAGCAGTGCTAGGGGACTAGCGGGGATATCCTTGTTTTTT.

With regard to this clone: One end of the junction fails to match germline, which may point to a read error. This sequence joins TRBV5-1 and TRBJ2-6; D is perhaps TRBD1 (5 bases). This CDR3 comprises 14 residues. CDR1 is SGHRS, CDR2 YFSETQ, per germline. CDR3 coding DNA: TGCACCAGCAGCTTGGTTGCTGGGGCCAACTTCCTGACTTTC. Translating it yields CTSSLVAGANFLTF.

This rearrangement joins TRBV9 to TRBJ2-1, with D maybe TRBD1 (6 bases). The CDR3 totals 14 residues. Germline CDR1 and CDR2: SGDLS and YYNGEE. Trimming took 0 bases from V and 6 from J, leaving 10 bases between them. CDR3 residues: CASSVGSRGNEQFF. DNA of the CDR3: TGTGCCAGCAGCGTAGGTAGCAGGGGCAATGAGCAGTTCTTC. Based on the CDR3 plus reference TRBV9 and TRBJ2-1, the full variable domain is DSGVTQTPKHLITATGQRVTLRCSPRSGDLSVYWYQQSLDQGLQFLIQYYNGEERAKGNILERFSAQQFPDLHSELNLSSLELGDSALYFCASSVGSRGNEQFFGPGTRLTVL.

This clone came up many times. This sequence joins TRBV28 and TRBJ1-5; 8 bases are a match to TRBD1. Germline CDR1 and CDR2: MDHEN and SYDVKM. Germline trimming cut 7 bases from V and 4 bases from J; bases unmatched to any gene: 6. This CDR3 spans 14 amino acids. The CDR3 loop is CASTLGQGNQPQHF. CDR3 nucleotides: TGTGCCAGCACTCTCGGACAGGGTAATCAGCCCCAGCATTTT.

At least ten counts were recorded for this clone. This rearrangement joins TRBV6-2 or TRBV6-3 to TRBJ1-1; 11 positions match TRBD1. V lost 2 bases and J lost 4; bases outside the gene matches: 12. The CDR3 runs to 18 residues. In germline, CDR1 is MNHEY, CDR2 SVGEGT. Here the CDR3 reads CASSYPSGQGARSTEAFF. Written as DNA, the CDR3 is TGTGCCAGCAGTTACCCGTCAGGACAGGGGGCGCGAAGCACTGAAGCTTTCTTT.

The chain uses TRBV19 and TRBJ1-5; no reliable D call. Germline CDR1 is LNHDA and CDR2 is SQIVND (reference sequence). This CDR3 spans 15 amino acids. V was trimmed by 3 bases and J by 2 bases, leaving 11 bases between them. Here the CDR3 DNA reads TGTGCCAGTAGTATGGGTTATTTTTGCAATCAGCCCCAGCATTTT. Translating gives CASSMGYFCNQPQHF.

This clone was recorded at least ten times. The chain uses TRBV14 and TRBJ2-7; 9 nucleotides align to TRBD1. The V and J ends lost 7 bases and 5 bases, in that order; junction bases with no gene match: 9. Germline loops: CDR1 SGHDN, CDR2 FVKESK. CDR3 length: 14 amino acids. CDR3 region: CASNSWTGDHEQYF. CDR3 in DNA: TGTGCCAGCAACTCGTGGACAGGGGACCACGAGCAGTACTTC.